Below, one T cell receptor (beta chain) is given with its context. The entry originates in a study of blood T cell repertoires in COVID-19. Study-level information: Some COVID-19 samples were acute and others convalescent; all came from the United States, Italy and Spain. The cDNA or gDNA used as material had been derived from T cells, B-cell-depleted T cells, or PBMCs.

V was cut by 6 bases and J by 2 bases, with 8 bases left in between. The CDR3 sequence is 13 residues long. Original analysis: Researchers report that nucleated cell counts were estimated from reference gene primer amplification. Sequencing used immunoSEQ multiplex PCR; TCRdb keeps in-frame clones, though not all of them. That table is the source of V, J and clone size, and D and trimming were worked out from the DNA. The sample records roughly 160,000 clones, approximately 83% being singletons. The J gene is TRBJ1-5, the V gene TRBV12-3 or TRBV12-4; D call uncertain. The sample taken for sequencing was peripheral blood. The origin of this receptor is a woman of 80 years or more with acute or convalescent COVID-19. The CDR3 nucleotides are TGTGCCAGCAGCATATCAGGCAATCAGCCCCAGCATTTT. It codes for CASSISGNQPQHF.